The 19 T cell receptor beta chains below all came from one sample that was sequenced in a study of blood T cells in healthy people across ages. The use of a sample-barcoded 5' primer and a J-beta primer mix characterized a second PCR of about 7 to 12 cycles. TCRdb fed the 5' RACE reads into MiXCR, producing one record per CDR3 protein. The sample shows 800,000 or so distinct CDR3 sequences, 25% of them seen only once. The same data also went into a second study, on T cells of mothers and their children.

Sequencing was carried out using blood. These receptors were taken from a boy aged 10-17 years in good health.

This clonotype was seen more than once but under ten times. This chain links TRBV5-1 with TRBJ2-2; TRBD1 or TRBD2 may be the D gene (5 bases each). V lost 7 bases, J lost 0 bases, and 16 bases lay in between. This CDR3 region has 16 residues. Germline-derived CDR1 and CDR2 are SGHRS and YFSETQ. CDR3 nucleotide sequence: TGCGCCAGCCACGAGGGGCAGACCACGAACACCGGGGAGCTGTTTTTT. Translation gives CASHEGQTTNTGELFF.

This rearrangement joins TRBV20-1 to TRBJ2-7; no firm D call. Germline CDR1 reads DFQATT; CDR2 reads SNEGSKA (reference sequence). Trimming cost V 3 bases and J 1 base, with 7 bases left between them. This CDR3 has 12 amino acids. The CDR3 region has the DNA TGCAGTGCTAGTGTGGGGTCCTACGAGCAGTACTTC. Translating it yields CSASVGSYEQYF.

The CDR3 loop reads CASRASGSDTQYF. Written as DNA, the CDR3 is TGTGCCAGCAGGGCTAGCGGGAGTGATACGCAGTATTTT. The rearrangement joins TRBV2 to TRBJ2-3, with 10 bases identical to TRBD2. The germline gives CDR1 SNHLY, CDR2 FYNNEI. The CDR3 spans 13 residues. Losses at the gene ends were 6 bases for V and 6 bases for J; bases not matched to a gene: 3.

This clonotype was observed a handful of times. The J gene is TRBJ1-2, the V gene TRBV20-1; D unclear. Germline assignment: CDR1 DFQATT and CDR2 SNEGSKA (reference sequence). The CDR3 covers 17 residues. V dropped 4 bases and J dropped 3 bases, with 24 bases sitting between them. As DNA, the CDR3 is TGCAGTGCTATCGCGCCGATTGGGCGTCCATCCCACTATGGCTACACCTTC. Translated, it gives CSAIAPIGRPSHYGYTF.

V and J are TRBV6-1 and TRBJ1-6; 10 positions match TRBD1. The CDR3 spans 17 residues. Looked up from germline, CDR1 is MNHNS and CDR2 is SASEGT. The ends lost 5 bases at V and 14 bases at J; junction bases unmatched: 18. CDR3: CASSQNHPGQGLETLHF. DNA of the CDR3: TGTGCCAGCAGTCAAAACCACCCGGGACAGGGGCTTGAAACCCTCCACTTT.

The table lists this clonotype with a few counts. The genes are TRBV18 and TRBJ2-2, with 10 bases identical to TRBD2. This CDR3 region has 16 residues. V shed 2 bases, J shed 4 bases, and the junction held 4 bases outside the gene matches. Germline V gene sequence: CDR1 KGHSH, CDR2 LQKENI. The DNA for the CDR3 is TGTGCCAGCTCACCAGGGCTAGCGGGGGCCACCGGGGAGCTGTTTTTT. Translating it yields CASSPGLAGATGELFF.

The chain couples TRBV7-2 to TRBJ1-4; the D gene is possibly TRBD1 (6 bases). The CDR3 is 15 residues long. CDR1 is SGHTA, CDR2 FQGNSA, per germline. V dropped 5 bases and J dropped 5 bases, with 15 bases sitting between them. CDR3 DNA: TGTGCCAGCAGCGCCCGGACAGTCACAAATGAAAAACTGTTTTTT. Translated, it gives CASSARTVTNEKLFF.

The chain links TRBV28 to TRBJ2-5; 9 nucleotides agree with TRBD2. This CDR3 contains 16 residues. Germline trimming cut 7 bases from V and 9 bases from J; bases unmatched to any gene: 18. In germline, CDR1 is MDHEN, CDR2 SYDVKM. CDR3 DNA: TGTGCCAGCACCTGGGGGCCTAGCGGGGCGCCACGGGCCCAGTACTTC. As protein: CASTWGPSGAPRAQYF.

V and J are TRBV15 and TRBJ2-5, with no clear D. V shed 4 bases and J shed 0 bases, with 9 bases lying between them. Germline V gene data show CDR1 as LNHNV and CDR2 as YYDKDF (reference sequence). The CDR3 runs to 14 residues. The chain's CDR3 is CATSKAGYQETQYF. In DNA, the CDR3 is TGTGCCACCAGCAAAGCAGGCTACCAAGAGACCCAGTACTTC.

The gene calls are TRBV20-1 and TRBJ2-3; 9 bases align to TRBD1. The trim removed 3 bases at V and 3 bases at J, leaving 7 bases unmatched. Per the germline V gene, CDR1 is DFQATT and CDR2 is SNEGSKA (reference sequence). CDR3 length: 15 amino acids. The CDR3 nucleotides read TGCAGTGCTAGGCCCGGGACAGGGAGAACAGATACGCAGTATTTT. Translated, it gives CSARPGTGRTDTQYF.

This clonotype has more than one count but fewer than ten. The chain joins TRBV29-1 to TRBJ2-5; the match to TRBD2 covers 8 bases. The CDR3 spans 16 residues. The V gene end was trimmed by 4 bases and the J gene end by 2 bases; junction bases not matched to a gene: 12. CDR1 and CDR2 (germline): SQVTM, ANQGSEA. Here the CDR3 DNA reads TGCAGCGTTGTCGGGACTAGTACATACCCACAAGAGACCCAGTACTTC. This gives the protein CSVVGTSTYPQETQYF.

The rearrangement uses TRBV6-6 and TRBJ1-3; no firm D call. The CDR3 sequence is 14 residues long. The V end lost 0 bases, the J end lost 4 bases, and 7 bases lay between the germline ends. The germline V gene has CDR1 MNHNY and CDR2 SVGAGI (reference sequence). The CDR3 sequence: CASSYSKRGNTIYF. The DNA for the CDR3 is TGTGCCAGCAGTTACTCGAAGCGGGGAAACACCATATATTTT.

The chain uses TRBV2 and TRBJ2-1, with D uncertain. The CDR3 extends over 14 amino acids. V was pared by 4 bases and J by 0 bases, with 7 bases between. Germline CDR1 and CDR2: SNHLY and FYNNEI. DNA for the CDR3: TGTGCCAGCAGTGTCCCTAGCTCCTACAATGAGCAGTTCTTC. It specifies CASSVPSSYNEQFF.

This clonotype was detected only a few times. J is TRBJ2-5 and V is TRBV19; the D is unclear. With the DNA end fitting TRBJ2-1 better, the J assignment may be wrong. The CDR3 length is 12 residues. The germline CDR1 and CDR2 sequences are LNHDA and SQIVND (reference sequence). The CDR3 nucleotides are TGTGCCAGTAGCCCCCGGATGGATGAGCAGTTCTTC. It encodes CASSPRMDEQFF.

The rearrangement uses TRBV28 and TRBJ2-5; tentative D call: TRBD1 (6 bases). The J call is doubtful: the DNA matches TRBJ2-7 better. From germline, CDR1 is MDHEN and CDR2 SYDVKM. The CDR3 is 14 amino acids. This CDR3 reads CASSLYPGAYEQYF. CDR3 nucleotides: TGTGCCAGCAGTTTATACCCAGGGGCCTACGAGCAGTACTTC.

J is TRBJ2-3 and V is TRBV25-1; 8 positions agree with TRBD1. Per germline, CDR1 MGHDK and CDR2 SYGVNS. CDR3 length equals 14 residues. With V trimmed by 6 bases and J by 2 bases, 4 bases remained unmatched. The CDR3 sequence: CASRSDRDTDTQYF. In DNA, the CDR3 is TGTGCCAGCAGATCGGACAGGGACACAGATACGCAGTATTTT.

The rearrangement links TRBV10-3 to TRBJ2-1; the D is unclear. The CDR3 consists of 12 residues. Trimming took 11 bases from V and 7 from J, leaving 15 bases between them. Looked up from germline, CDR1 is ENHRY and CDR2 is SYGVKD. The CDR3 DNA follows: TGTGCCGCCCCTCCACCTGTTAATGAGCAGTTCTTC. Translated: CAAPPPVNEQFF.

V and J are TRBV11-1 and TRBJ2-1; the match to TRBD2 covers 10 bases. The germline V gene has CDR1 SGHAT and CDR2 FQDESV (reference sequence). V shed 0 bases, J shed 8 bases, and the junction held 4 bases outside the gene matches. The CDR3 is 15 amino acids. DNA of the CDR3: TGTGCCAGCAGCTTAGCTAGCGGGAGGCTCCATGAGCAGTTCTTC. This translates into CASSLASGRLHEQFF.

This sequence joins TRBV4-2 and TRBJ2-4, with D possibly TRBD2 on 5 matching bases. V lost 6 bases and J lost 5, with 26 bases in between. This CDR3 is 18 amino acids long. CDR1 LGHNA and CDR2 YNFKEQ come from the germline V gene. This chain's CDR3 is CASSHGVPSSPGENIQYF. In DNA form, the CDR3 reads TGTGCCAGCAGTCATGGGGTCCCCAGTTCCCCCGGGGAAAACATTCAGTACTTC.